This passage covers 6 T cell receptor beta chains from one sample sequenced in a study of blood T cell repertoires in COVID-19. Data came from immunoSEQ multiplex PCR; TCRdb stores just in-frame clones and leaves some out. The table records 200,000 to 250,000 clones, 87% of them present only once. Sequenced: peripheral blood. These receptors came from a man younger than 30 with active or convalescent COVID-19.

The chain carries TRBV4-1 and TRBJ2-1, with 10 bases identical to TRBD2. The length of the CDR3 is 16 residues. The germline gives CDR1 MGHRA, CDR2 YSYEKL. Germline trimming cut 4 bases from V and 4 bases from J; bases unmatched to any gene: 7. This CDR3 is CASSRLGLADYNEQFF. DNA of the CDR3: TGCGCCAGCAGCCGTTTAGGACTAGCGGATTACAATGAGCAGTTCTTC.

This clone was seen just once. This chain uses TRBV4-3 with TRBJ2-1, with TRBD2 matching over 9 bases. This CDR3 is 16 amino acids long. Germline V gene sequence: CDR1 LGHNA, CDR2 YSLEER. V dropped 0 bases and J dropped 2; count of bases not matched to a gene: 2. The CDR3 DNA is TGCGCCAGCAGCCAAGATGAGCGGGAGGCCTACAATGAGCAGTTCTTC. It translates to CASSQDEREAYNEQFF.

The CDR3: CASTFLGLVNTEAFF. The DNA for the CDR3 is TGTGCCAGCACCTTTTTGGGCCTCGTGAACACTGAAGCTTTCTTT. J is TRBJ1-1 and V is TRBV6-5; D gene ambiguous. Per germline, CDR1 MNHEY and CDR2 SVGAGI. The CDR3 sequence is 15 residues long. Trimming shortened V by 7 bases and J by 0 bases, and 15 bases separated the two germline ends.

V and J are TRBV3-1 (or the pseudogene TRBV3-2) and TRBJ1-1; possibly TRBD1 for D (6 bases). The CDR3 contains 14 residues. Trimming cost V 5 bases and J 0 bases, with 10 bases left between them. Germline V gene sequence: CDR1 LGHDT, CDR2 YNNKEL (reference sequence). The CDR3 DNA is TGTGCCAGCAGCGCCAGGGGTATGAACACTGAAGCTTTCTTT. It specifies CASSARGMNTEAFF.

This chain uses TRBV5-4 with TRBJ2-3, with D possibly matching TRBD2 (6 bases). This CDR3 has 17 amino acids. CDR1 and CDR2 (germline): SGHNT, YYREEE (reference sequence). The V and J ends lost 0 bases and 0 bases respectively, with 14 bases between them. This CDR3 reads CASSLAGRDSSTDTQYF. CDR3 sequence (DNA): TGTGCCAGCAGCTTGGCCGGCCGGGACTCAAGCACAGATACGCAGTATTTT.

The chain uses TRBV27 and TRBJ1-5; D may be TRBD1 (6 bases). Germline CDR1 reads MNHEY; CDR2 reads SMNVEV (reference sequence). The CDR3 extends over 15 amino acids. V was shortened by 1 base and J by 0 bases, with 7 bases between the two germline ends. In DNA, the CDR3 is TGTGCCAGCAGTTTATACAGGGATAGCAATCAGCCCCAGCATTTT. Translated: CASSLYRDSNQPQHF.